The sequence of this T cell receptor beta chain was determined in a study of shared T cell receptors in the human thymus (TCRdb year 2021). Regarding the research as a whole: The study investigated the way shared, self-reactive T-cell receptor alpha chains are produced in the human thymus.

The sample holds one count of this clone. Its antigen is currently not known. Base quality data are lacking; no much larger clone is found one base away. V is cut back by 7 bases and J by 4 bases, with 11 bases in the junction unmatched. The CDR3 covers 16 residues, taking in both the cysteine and the phenylalanine. Only CDR3 DNA remains: 48 bases, in frame from the first base. Reading the germline V gene gives CDR1 SGHTA and CDR2 FQGNSA. Libraries were made using the immunoSEQ multiplex PCR assay. TCRdb carries this immuneACCESS record with in-frame sequences only. Its versions omit some clonotypes, under half of them owing to an unresolved V gene in the studies checked, with the rest unexplained. The sample data list fewer than 700,000 clones, and around 89% of these were observed just once. Around 0.0099% of the sample lies in the top ten. Another study also made use of these data, one on human thymus T cells. The second publication reports: In Finland, the donors were immunologically healthy infants who were having open corrective cardiac surgery for congenital heart defects. Thymus tissue was obtained as surgical resects removed during corrective cardiac surgery. Usage of V and J gene segments appeared to be biased in both the thymic and the peripheral blood repertoires. Highly overlapping thymic TCR repertoires among unrelated individuals were reported in the related research. The study described the TCR alpha and beta repertoires in under 10 infant thymus samples and a few matching peripheral blood samples. The infant donors were roughly 7 to 244 days old, and the cohort included six or seven males and two females. Thymocytes were released mechanically from tissue and stored at -70 °C as pellets of roughly 8.5-32 million cells. A QIAsymphony instrument was used to extract genomic DNA from frozen cell pellets. The immunoSEQ multiplex PCR assay was used to amplify the TCRB and TCRAD loci from a standardized quantity of quality-controlled genomic DNA. Amplicons spanned the V(D)J region at a length sufficient to cover the CDR3 and identify V and J genes. The commercial immunoSEQ service was used to sequence amplicons on an Illumina platform. Primer bias and sequencing errors were corrected as previously described, and TCRAD and TCRB were defined on the basis of the IMGT database. Repertoires were analysed with immunoSEQ Analyzer 3.0 and VDJTools, covering basic statistics, V/J segment usage, diversity estimates, rarefaction and pairwise overlap. Chao1, ChaoE, Efron-Thisted, Shannon and inverse Simpson indices were used to estimate diversity, which was also estimated on datasets down-sampled to the smallest sample. For repertoire overlap, CDR3 nucleotide sequence, V gene and J gene had to match strictly, and clustering was done by Jaccard-based multidimensional scaling. On average, roughly 810,000 unique TCRB clonotypes were obtained from thymus samples, compared with about 84,000 from blood samples.

This sequence was found in a boy younger than two with a congenital heart defect. Donor details come from another sample of the same person, matched by shared clones. Sequences were obtained from thymocytes. Recombination joined TRBV7-2 with TRBJ2-2, and TRBD2 aligns with 8 junction nucleotides. The CDR3 amino acid sequence is: CASTDLPGGPTGELFF. The nucleotides read TGTGCCAGCACCGACCTTCCGGGAGGGCCCACCGGGGAGCTGTTTTTT.